Listed below are T cell receptor beta chains from one sample, sequenced in a study of OX40 agonist ivuxolimab in advanced cancers. Sequencing was performed with immunoSEQ multiplex PCR; in TCRdb, only in-frame clones are kept and a portion is missing. This sample carries some 83,000 clones, approximately 91% of them seen once, and the ten largest clones take approximately 0.7%. Sample: CD4+ or CD8+ T cells sorted from blood, taken in a trial of the OX40 agonist ivuxolimab. The receptors were gathered from an adult with an advanced solid tumor such as melanoma, head and neck, liver or kidney cancer. The CDR3 runs from the conserved cysteine through the conserved F or W. A D gene is named only where the DNA matches it firmly. For some rows the clone size is stated as once, few or many, or as a class when expanded; others skip it.

TGTGCCAGCAGCTTCCAGGGACCCTACGGCGAGCAGTACTTC | CASSFQGPYGEQYF | TRBJ2-7 | NA | NA | TRBV5-5
TGTGCCAGCAGCCCCACCTCGACAGGGCATCAGCCCCAGCATTTT | CASSPTSTGHQPQHF | TRBJ1-5 | TRBD1 | NA | TRBV9
TGTGCCAGCAGTTCTTTGGGGGACAGGGTCTATGGCGAGCAGTACTTC | CASSSLGDRVYGEQYF | TRBJ2-7 | TRBD1 | NA | TRBV6-6
TGCGCCAGCAGCTTAGGGGGTTTCTACAATGAGCAGTTCTTC | CASSLGGFYNEQFF | TRBJ2-1 | NA | NA | TRBV5-1
TGTGCCAGTAGTATAGATGCGGCAGGCAACCTCTACGAGCAGTACTTC | CASSIDAAGNLYEQYF | TRBJ2-7 | NA | NA | TRBV19
TGTGCCAGCAGTTATACAACGGGACAGGGGAGCAATGAGCAGTTCTTC | CASSYTTGQGSNEQFF | TRBJ2-1 | TRBD1 | NA | TRBV5-8
TGTGCCAGCAGGACGACAGGGCACTATGGCTACACCTTC | CASRTTGHYGYTF | TRBJ1-2 | TRBD1 | once | TRBV28
TGTGCCAGCAGTGGGACAGGGAGACAGCCCCAGCATTTT | CASSGTGRQPQHF | TRBJ1-5 | TRBD1 | NA | TRBV6-1
TGCAGCGTATCCCGGACAGGCGCTACGCAGTACTTC | CSVSRTGATQYF | TRBJ2-7 | TRBD1 | NA | TRBV29-1
TGTGCCAGCAGCCCCGGACCCTCCTACGAGCAGTACTTC | CASSPGPSYEQYF | TRBJ2-7 | NA | NA | TRBV28
TGTGCCAGCAGTGTTGACACCGGGGAGCTGTTTTTT | CASSVDTGELFF | TRBJ2-2 | NA | NA | TRBV2
TGTGCCAGCAGAGGCGACAGGTGGGAGCAGTTCTTC | CASRGDRWEQFF | TRBJ2-1 | NA | NA | TRBV6-1
TGCAGTGCTAGTACAGATACGCAGTATTTT | CSASTDTQYF | TRBJ2-3 | NA | NA | TRBV20-1
TGTGCCAGTAACACGTGGAATCAGCCCCAGCATTTT | CASNTWNQPQHF | TRBJ1-5 | NA | NA | TRBV19
TGTGCCAGCAGTTCACGGGACAGGCAGACCCAGTACTTC | CASSSRDRQTQYF | TRBJ2-5 | TRBD1 | NA | TRBV27
TGTGCCAGTAGTATAAGGGGGGGACTAGCAGATACGCAGTATTTT | CASSIRGGLADTQYF | TRBJ2-3 | TRBD2 | NA | TRBV19
TGTGCCACCAGCAACAACAGGGGTGGGGAAAAACTGTTTTTT | CATSNNRGGEKLFF | TRBJ1-4 | TRBD1 | NA | TRBV15
TGTGCCACATTATACAGGGGCTACGAGCAGTACTTC | CATLYRGYEQYF | TRBJ2-7 | TRBD1 | once | TRBV28
TGTGCCAGCAAGGAGGGGGAGACCCAGTACTTC | CASKEGETQYF | TRBJ2-5 | NA | NA | TRBV2
TGTGCCACCAGCCCCCCGGGTCGCACAGATACGCAGTATTTT | CATSPPGRTDTQYF | TRBJ2-3 | NA | NA | TRBV15
TGTGCCAGCAGCCCGCGGACAGGTGGTGGCAATCAGCCCCAGCATTTT | CASSPRTGGGNQPQHF | TRBJ1-5 | TRBD1 | NA | TRBV7-2
TGTGCCAGCAGCCGGGACAGGGAGTCCACCATATATTTT | CASSRDRESTIYF | TRBJ1-3 | TRBD1 | NA | TRBV28
TGTGCCAGCAGCTTAATAGGCGGGGTTGGAGAGACCCAGTACTTC | CASSLIGGVGETQYF | TRBJ2-5 | NA | NA | TRBV7-9
TGTGCCTGGGATAGAAGGACAGGGACCGGGGAGCTGTTTTTT | CAWDRRTGTGELFF | TRBJ2-2 | TRBD1 | NA | TRBV30
TGTGCCAGCAGTTACACGGGGGGCACCCCTCTCCAGCAGTACTTC | CASSYTGGTPLQQYF | TRBJ2-7 | NA | NA | TRBV6-6
TGTGCTAGCAGCCTACCGACTAGCGGGAACACCGGGGAGCTGTTTTTT | CASSLPTSGNTGELFF | TRBJ2-2 | TRBD2 | NA | TRBV7-7
TGCGCCAGCGGCTCTTCCCGAGGGGGCCCAGATACGCAGTATTTT | CASGSSRGGPDTQYF | TRBJ2-3 | TRBD1 | NA | TRBV5-1
TGTGCCATCAGTGAGTCGAGCTTCATGAACACTGAAGCTTTCTTT | CAISESSFMNTEAFF | TRBJ1-1 | NA | NA | TRBV10-3
TGCGCCAGCAGTCAAACGAATCAGCCCCAGCATTTT | CASSQTNQPQHF | TRBJ1-5 | NA | NA | TRBV23-1
TGTGCCAGCAGCTCCCGGGGAGCGGGAGAGTCAGATACGCAGTATTTT | CASSSRGAGESDTQYF | TRBJ2-3 | TRBD2 | once | TRBV7-9
TGTGCCAGCAGCTTTGTCGGGACTAGCGTTTACGATGAGCAGTTCTTC | CASSFVGTSVYDEQFF | TRBJ2-1 | TRBD2 | NA | TRBV7-2
TGCGCCAGCAGCTTGTTAGGGGCGGTAAAGACCCAGTACTTC | CASSLLGAVKTQYF | TRBJ2-5 | NA | NA | TRBV5-1
TGTGCCAGCTCACCACCGACAGGGAGGAGTACTGAAGCTTTCTTT | CASSPPTGRSTEAFF | TRBJ1-1 | TRBD1 | NA | TRBV18
TGTGCCAGTAGTAGGACGACAGGTACAGGAGAGACCCAGTACTTC | CASSRTTGTGETQYF | TRBJ2-5 | NA | NA | TRBV19
TGTGCCACTGCCGGGGCCTATGGCTACACCTTC | CATAGAYGYTF | TRBJ1-2 | NA | NA | TRBV19
TGTGCCAGCTCACTAGGGACTCGAGAGCAGTTCTTC | CASSLGTREQFF | TRBJ2-1 | NA | NA | TRBV18
TGTGCCACCAGCAGAGATCTTTCCCATGAGCAGTTCTTC | CATSRDLSHEQFF | TRBJ2-1 | NA | NA | TRBV15
TGTGCCAGCAGCTCGGGGACCGGGGAGCTGTTTTTT | CASSSGTGELFF | TRBJ2-2 | NA | NA | TRBV7-6
TGTGCCAGCAGCGGACAGGGGGGCACTGAAGCTTTCTTT | CASSGQGGTEAFF | TRBJ1-1 | TRBD1 | NA | TRBV5-6